The 9 T cell receptor beta chains below come from one sample, sequenced in a study of T cells in Graves' hyperthyroidism and ophthalmopathy. It was RNA transcripts that yielded the amplified TCR beta CDR3 regions. The TCR CDR3 first-round RT-PCR relied on the HTBI primer set. TCRdb fed the multiplex PCR reads into MiXCR, producing one record per CDR3 protein. Of around 690,000 distinct CDR3 sequences in the sample, roughly 17% are singletons; the top ten hold less than 20%. The sequenced sample consisted of blood. All receptors derive from a man over 45 with Graves' hyperthyroidism.

The chain has TRBV6-1 and TRBJ2-4; D gene uncertain. Looked up from germline, CDR1 is MNHNS and CDR2 is SASEGT. CDR3 length: 15 amino acids. Trimming left V 5 bases short and J 2 bases short, with 13 bases between. CDR3: CASSRFSSTKNIQYF. Written as DNA, the CDR3 is TGTGCCAGCAGTAGATTCAGCAGCACCAAAAACATTCAGTACTTC.

This sequence joins TRBV19 and TRBJ2-1; D might be TRBD1 or TRBD2, each matching 5 bases. CDR1 and CDR2 (germline): LNHDA, SQIVND (reference sequence). The CDR3 totals 16 residues. V was pared by 5 bases and J by 3 bases, with 17 bases between. In nucleotides, the CDR3 is TGTGCCAGTAGTGGGGGTGCAGCGGAGAACTACAATGAGCAGTTCTTC. Protein product: CASSGGAAENYNEQFF.

At least ten counts were recorded for this clonotype. The chain is built from TRBV2 and TRBJ2-1; D is unclear. The germline gives CDR1 SNHLY, CDR2 FYNNEI. V shed 6 bases and J shed 5 bases, with 8 bases lying between them. The CDR3 runs 12 residues. In DNA form, the CDR3 reads TGTGCCAGCAGGCTCCAGAACAATGAGCAGTTCTTC. Amino acids: CASRLQNNEQFF.

This clonotype was counted many times. This chain joins TRBV11-2 and TRBJ2-1; D possibly corresponds to TRBD2 (5 bases). V was shortened by 3 bases and J by 0 bases, with 15 bases between the two germline ends. From germline, CDR1 is SGHAT and CDR2 FQNNGV. This CDR3 has 17 residues. The CDR3 loop reads CASSLAASPTSYNEQFF. CDR3 in DNA: TGTGCCAGCAGCTTGGCCGCTAGCCCAACCTCCTACAATGAGCAGTTCTTC.

This clonotype was observed at least ten times. The chain has TRBV28 and TRBJ2-5, with TRBD1 identical over 12 bases. The V segment lost 3 bases and the J segment 5 bases; nucleotides outside the gene matches: 4. This CDR3 is 15 amino acids long. Germline CDR1 is MDHEN and CDR2 is SYDVKM. CDR3 coding DNA: TGTGCCAGCAGTTTGGGACAGGGGGCTACGGAGACCCAGTACTTC. It yields the protein CASSLGQGATETQYF.

This clonotype was seen ten or more times. This chain connects TRBV28 to TRBJ2-3; 14 nucleotides agree with TRBD2. Per germline, CDR1 MDHEN and CDR2 SYDVKM. Trimming took 6 bases from V and 1 from J; bases not matched to a gene: 6. This CDR3 spans 17 amino acids. CDR3 amino acids: CASRPPGLAGGTDTQYF. The CDR3 DNA is TGTGCCAGCAGACCGCCGGGACTAGCGGGAGGCACAGATACGCAGTATTTT.

The rearrangement joins TRBV10-2 to TRBJ2-7, with 12 bases identical to TRBD2. CDR3 length: 18 amino acids. Germline assignment: CDR1 WSHSY and CDR2 SAAADI. V trimming: 4 bases; J trimming: 0 bases; junction bases outside the gene matches: 10. In nucleotides, the CDR3 is TGCGCCAGCAGTGGGGGACTAGCGGGCTGGCGGGACTCCTACGAGCAGTACTTC. Amino acids: CASSGGLAGWRDSYEQYF.

Worth noting for this clonotype: A read error may explain this, as a much larger clone is one base away. V usage is TRBV20-1 and J usage is TRBJ2-7, with D possibly being TRBD1 or TRBD2 (5 bases each). Germline-derived CDR1 and CDR2 are DFQATT and SNEGSKA (reference sequence). The V gene lost 1 base and the J gene lost 1 base, with 5 bases spanning the gap. This CDR3 contains 12 residues. The CDR3 protein is CSARGGSYEQYF. In DNA form, the CDR3 reads TGCAGTGCTAGAGGGGGGTCCTACGAGCAGTACTTC.

This clonotype was detected ten times or more. The genes are TRBV10-3 and TRBJ2-2; D may match TRBD1 or TRBD2 (5 bases each). Trimming cost V 4 bases and J 3 bases, with 12 bases left between them. Germline-derived CDR1 and CDR2 are ENHRY and SYGVKD. This CDR3 is built from 15 residues. The CDR3 bases are TGTGCCATCAGTGTCAGAGGGACCGACACCGGGGAGCTGTTTTTT. This gives the protein CAISVRGTDTGELFF.